The T cell receptor beta chain under discussion was sequenced for a study of blood T cell repertoires in COVID-19 (TCRdb year 2020). In terms of the full investigation: The collaborator samples originated in the United States, Italy and Spain and spanned the acute and convalescent phases of COVID-19. Deeply sampled blood TCRbeta repertoires from subjects exposed to, actively infected with, or recovered from COVID-19 were included in the dataset. Where available, HLA class I and class II types were taken from metadata supplied by the sample provider and were not determined by assay-based typing. A freely available public database, intended as a resource for researchers studying the immune response to SARS-CoV-2, is where the repertoires were released. Nearly every sample came with metadata listing a de-identified subject ID, COVID-19 status, age in years and sex. Samples came from the ongoing ImmuneRACE study (first 160 participants) plus 1,254 subjects from 6 global collaborators. The prospective study material was composed of cDNA or gDNA derived from T cells, B-cell-depleted T cells, or PBMCs.

This clone appeared a few times. What this receptor recognizes is not known. Qualities for individual bases were not recorded, and no much larger clone is one base off. The germline V gene yields MNHEY for CDR1 and SVGAGI for CDR2. Between the V and J ends, shortened by 6 bases and 7 bases respectively, the junction contains 21 bases. The CDR3 starts with the cysteine, ends with the phenylalanine, and has 15 residues. The CDR3 DNA has 45 bases and is translated from base 1. Whole blood was collected in K2EDTA tubes by collaborating institutions according to the institutions' own protocols. For TCRbeta analysis, collaborator samples were shipped as frozen whole blood, as isolated PBMCs, or as DNA extracted from either sample type. The paper's findings and limits, for the study overall: The amount of clinical and demographic metadata varied by source and participant and was provided uncurated.

TCRbeta CDR3 regions were amplified from genomic DNA by means of the immunoSEQ Assay, a bias-controlled multiplex PCR. As for the authors' bioinformatics: Within the assay, amplification of reference gene primers was used to estimate how many nucleated cells each sample contained. To quantify the absolute abundance of each unique TCRbeta CDR3 rearrangement, sequence reads were collapsed and filtered. For each sample, productive Simpson clonality was calculated as the square root of Simpson's diversity index over productive rearrangements. TCRdb carries this immuneACCESS record with in-frame sequences only. Its versions omit some clonotypes, under half of them owing to an unresolved V gene in the studies checked, with the rest unexplained. V and J calls and clone size follow that table, whereas D and trimming were derived from the DNA. A total of 150,000 to 200,000 clones appear in this sample, 80% to 90% of them only once. Together, the top ten hold around 9% of the sample.

This receptor was obtained from a man between 45 and 60 years old with active or convalescent COVID-19. The source material was peripheral blood. The rearranged segments are TRBV6-5 and TRBJ1-2; D gene: possibly TRBD1, on 6 matching bases. The nucleotide sequence is TGTGCCAGCAGCCAGCCAGGGGATTTGGGGTTTGGCTACACCTTC. This gives the protein CASSQPGDLGFGYTF.